This T cell receptor beta chain is from a study of CD8 T cells in ankylosing spondylitis. Study-wide points: What seemed typical of ankylosing spondylitis blood was a TCR beta motif built from roughly 8 highly homologous variants.

Trimming took 2 bases from V and 6 from J, leaving 13 bases between them. The CDR3 consists of 14 residues. In germline, CDR1 is MNHNS, CDR2 SASEGT. A word on this clonotype: What it recognizes is unknown.

Libraries of TCR beta came from quantitative 5'-RACE with molecular barcodes. TCRdb passed the 5' RACE reads through MiXCR, listing each CDR3 protein once. The repertoire includes 250,000 to 300,000 distinct CDR3 sequences, roughly 20% of them detected once, and roughly 8.3% sits in the top ten. The receptor comes from a male donor with ankylosing spondylitis or in good health (not recorded which). Material for sequencing was blood, either unsorted or a sorted T cell fraction (not recorded which). The V call is TRBV6-1, the J call TRBJ2-5; no clear D gene. CDR3 protein: CASSEIGPTQTQYF. The CDR3 DNA sequence: TGTGCCAGCAGTGAAATTGGGCCCACGCAGACCCAGTACTTC.